The TCR beta chain described here comes from a study of OX40 agonist ivuxolimab in advanced cancers. Study information: Averaging roughly 60 years in age, with a range of roughly 20 to 90, the cohort was approximately 87% male.

V lost 0 bases to trimming and J lost 5 bases; unmatched junction nucleotides: 4. Germline V lookup: CDR1 SGHNT, CDR2 YYREEE (reference sequence). The CDR3 length is 14 residues. Assay: immunoSEQ multiplex PCR; the TCRdb copy retains only in-frame clones and omits some. The table includes 50,000 or so clones, over 85% detected once. Note on this clone: Its antigen is unidentified.

The study, taken as a whole, reports: Antigen specificity was not determined for the expanded peripheral T cells.

The chain employs TRBV5-4 and TRBJ1-1, with 7 bases aligning to TRBD1. The material sequenced was CD4+ or CD8+ T cells sorted from blood, taken in a trial of the OX40 agonist ivuxolimab. The sequence was collected from an adult with an advanced solid tumor such as melanoma, head and neck, liver or kidney cancer. CDR3 in DNA: TGTGCCAGCAGCTTGGCACAGGGGAGGACTGAAGCTTTCTTT. Its protein is CASSLAQGRTEAFF.